This entry lists 3 T cell receptor beta chains sequenced from one sample in a study of T cell responses to AZD1222 COVID-19 vaccine. This table comes from immunoSEQ multiplex PCR, and its TCRdb copy is limited to in-frame clones, with some not included. The table lists about 92,000 clones, 75% to 90% of them singletons. The sample in question was peripheral blood, obtained on day 0 of AZD1222 vaccination. The receptors here all came from an adult in good health.

Turning to this clone: This sample also contains other DNA sequences that code for the same CDR3. The chain is built from TRBV3-1 (or the pseudogene TRBV3-2) and TRBJ1-5; D is possibly TRBD1 (5 bases). Per germline, CDR1 LGHDT and CDR2 YNNKEL (reference sequence). Deletions cut 1 base from V and 4 bases from J, with 5 bases between. The CDR3 has 13 amino acids. The CDR3 DNA reads TGTGCCAGCAGCCAAGGGGGGAATCAGCCCCAGCATTTT. The encoded protein is CASSQGGNQPQHF.

In its sample, this clone was seen a few times. The rearrangement joins TRBV11-1 to TRBJ1-5; D uncertain. This CDR3 has 15 amino acids. Germline CDR1 SGHAT, CDR2 FQDESV (reference sequence). V was pared by 1 base and J by 3 bases, with 10 bases between. The chain's CDR3 is CASSLGSGFNQPQHF. The DNA for the CDR3 is TGTGCCAGCAGCTTAGGGTCCGGATTCAATCAGCCCCAGCATTTT.

The chain has TRBV7-2 and TRBJ1-5; D not resolved. V lost 5 bases and J lost 4, with 18 bases in between. CDR1 and CDR2 (germline): SGHTA, FQGNSA. The CDR3 runs 16 residues. The CDR3 coding sequence is TGTGCCAGCAGCCCGAATTGGGCGGGTGGGAATCAGCCCCAGCATTTT. It codes for CASSPNWAGGNQPQHF.